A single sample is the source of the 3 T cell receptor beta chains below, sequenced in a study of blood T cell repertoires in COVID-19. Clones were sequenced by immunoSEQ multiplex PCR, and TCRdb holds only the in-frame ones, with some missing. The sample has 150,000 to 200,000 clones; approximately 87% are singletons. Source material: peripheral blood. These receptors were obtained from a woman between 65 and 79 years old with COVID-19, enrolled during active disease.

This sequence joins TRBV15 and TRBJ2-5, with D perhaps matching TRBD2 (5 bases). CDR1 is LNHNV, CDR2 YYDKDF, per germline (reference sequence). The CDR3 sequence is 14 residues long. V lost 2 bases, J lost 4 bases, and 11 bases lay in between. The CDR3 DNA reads TGTGCCACCAGCAGACGGGGTGGGATAGAGACCCAGTACTTC. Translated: CATSRRGGIETQYF.

The CDR3 DNA is TGTGCCAGCAGCCAAGCACGGACAGGCTCCGCCGAGCAGTACTTC. Its translation: CASSQARTGSAEQYF. The chain combines TRBV3-1 (or the pseudogene TRBV3-2) with TRBJ2-7; 7 bases agree with TRBD1. Trimming cost V 1 base and J 6 bases; bases outside gene matches: 9. The CDR3 is made up of 15 amino acids. CDR1 and CDR2 from the germline V gene are LGHDT and YNNKEL (reference sequence).

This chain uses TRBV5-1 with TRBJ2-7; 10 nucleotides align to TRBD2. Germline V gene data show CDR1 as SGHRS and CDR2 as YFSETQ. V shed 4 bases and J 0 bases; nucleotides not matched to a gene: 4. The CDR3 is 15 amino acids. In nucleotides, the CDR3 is TGCGCCAGCAGCCCGCGGACTAGCGGCTCCTACGAGCAGTACTTC. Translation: CASSPRTSGSYEQYF.